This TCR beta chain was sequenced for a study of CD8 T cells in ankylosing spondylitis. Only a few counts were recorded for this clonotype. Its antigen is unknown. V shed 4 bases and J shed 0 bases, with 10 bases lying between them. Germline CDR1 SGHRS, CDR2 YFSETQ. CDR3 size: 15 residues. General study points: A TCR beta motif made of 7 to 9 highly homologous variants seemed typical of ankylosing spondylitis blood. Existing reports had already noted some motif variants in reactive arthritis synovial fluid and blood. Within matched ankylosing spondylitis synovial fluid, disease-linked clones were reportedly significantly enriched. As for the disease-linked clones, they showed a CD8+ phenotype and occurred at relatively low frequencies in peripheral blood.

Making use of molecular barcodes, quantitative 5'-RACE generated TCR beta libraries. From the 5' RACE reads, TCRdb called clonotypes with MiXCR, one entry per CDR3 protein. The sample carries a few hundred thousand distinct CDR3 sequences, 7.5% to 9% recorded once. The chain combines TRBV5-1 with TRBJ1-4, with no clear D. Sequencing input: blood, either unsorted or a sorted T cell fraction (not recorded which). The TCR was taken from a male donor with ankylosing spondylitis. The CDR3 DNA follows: TGCGCCAGCAGCCTGACCCCAGCAACTAATGAAAAACTGTTTTTT. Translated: CASSLTPATNEKLFF.